These 3 T cell receptor beta chains share one sample of origin, sequenced in a study of T cells in Graves' hyperthyroidism and ophthalmopathy. The TCR beta CDR3 regions underwent amplification using RNA transcripts as the source. First-round RT-PCR with HTBI primers amplified the TCR CDR3 region. TCRdb re-called the multiplex PCR reads through MiXCR, storing one row per CDR3 protein. The table has hundreds of thousands of distinct CDR3 sequences, under 15% seen once. Specimen: blood. The receptors were sampled from a middle-aged woman with Graves' ophthalmopathy.

In this sample, this clonotype turned up many times. The chain couples TRBV20-1 to TRBJ2-2; 7 nucleotides align to TRBD2. The trim removed 4 bases at V and 2 bases at J, leaving 1 base unmatched. Germline CDR1 and CDR2: DFQATT and SNEGSKA (reference sequence). The CDR3 covers 13 residues. CDR3 residues: CSATSGNTGELFF. CDR3 nucleotides: TGCAGTGCTACTAGCGGAAACACCGGGGAGCTGTTTTTT.

This clonotype was counted a few times. The chain recombines TRBV28 with TRBJ2-1; D might be TRBD2 (6 bases). V lost 5 bases, J lost 9 bases, and 17 bases lay in between. The germline gives CDR1 MDHEN, CDR2 SYDVKM. CDR3 size: 14 residues. The CDR3 DNA sequence: TGTGCCAGCAGTCCCGGGACTCTACTCGGTGAGCAGTTCTTC. This encodes CASSPGTLLGEQFF.

The chain couples TRBV18 to TRBJ1-1, with D unclear. The CDR3 extends over 15 amino acids. V was shortened by 6 bases and J by 1 base, with 15 bases between the two germline ends. In germline, CDR1 is KGHSH, CDR2 LQKENI. The CDR3 bases are TGTGCCAGCTCGCCGGAGTTAGGGTGGAACACTGAAGCTTTCTTT. It yields the protein CASSPELGWNTEAFF.